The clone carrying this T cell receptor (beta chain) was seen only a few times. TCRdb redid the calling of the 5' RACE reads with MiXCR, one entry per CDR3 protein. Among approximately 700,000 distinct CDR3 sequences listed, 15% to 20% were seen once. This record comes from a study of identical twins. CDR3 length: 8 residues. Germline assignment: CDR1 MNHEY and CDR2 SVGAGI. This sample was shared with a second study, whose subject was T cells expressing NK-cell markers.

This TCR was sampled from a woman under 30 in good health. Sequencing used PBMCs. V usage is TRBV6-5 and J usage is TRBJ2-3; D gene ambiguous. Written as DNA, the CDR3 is TGTGTTACAGATACGCAGTATTTT. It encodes CVTDTQYF.